The present T cell receptor (beta chain) was sequenced within a study of cytomegalovirus exposure and HLA in healthy donors. General study findings and limits: Among immune exposure information, only CMV serostatus was available. In vitro confirmation showed three CMV-associated chains to be CMV antigen specific. Published work reported that the classifier diagnosed cytomegalovirus status with high specificity and sensitivity.

Primers for the PCR totalled 60 Vbeta and 13 Jbeta. Assay: immunoSEQ multiplex PCR; the TCRdb copy retains only in-frame clones and omits some. The data show roughly 110,000 clones, with 65% to 85% seen just once and 5% to 6% held by the top ten. The V end lost 3 bases, the J end lost 8 bases, and 12 bases lay between the germline ends. The V gene's germline CDR1 is SGHRS and CDR2 YFSETQ. The CDR3 runs 13 residues. A note on this clone: Its target is unknown.

The source is a woman aged 30 to 39 in good health and CMV-seropositive. Specimen: PBMCs. The rearrangement joins TRBV5-1 to TRBJ2-1, with a weak D call TRBD2 (6 bases). CDR3 sequence: CASSSMGLDEQFF. The CDR3 DNA reads as TGCGCCAGCAGCTCGATGGGACTTGATGAGCAGTTCTTC.